This T cell receptor (beta chain) was sequenced for a study of identical twins. The CDR3 has 16 residues. Losses at the gene ends were 1 base for V and 1 base for J; bases not matched to a gene: 6. CDR1 and CDR2 (germline): SGHTA, FQGNSA. One entry per CDR3 protein results from TCRdb running MiXCR on the 5' RACE reads. The sample lists around 100,000 distinct CDR3 sequences, 5.9% seen once, with 9.5% to 15% in the top ten. This clonotype was observed a handful of times. Sequenced input: memory T cells sorted from blood. The source of this sequence is a woman aged 45-59 years in good health. The chain links TRBV7-2 to TRBJ1-2; TRBD1 agrees at 7 bases. CDR3 protein: CASSLVSGQLNYGYTF. The CDR3, as DNA: TGTGCCAGCAGCTTAGTTTCGGGACAGCTTAACTATGGCTACACCTTC.